One sample yielded the 30 T cell receptor beta chains listed below, sequenced in a study of T cell repertoires in cytomegalovirus infection. For these TCRs, the target antigens are not known. TCRdb reanalysed the reads using MiXCR and keeps one entry per CDR3 protein. There are 300,000 to 400,000 distinct CDR3 sequences in the sample; 29% occur only once, and over 15% lies in the top ten. Sequenced material: cultured PBMCs, taken from culture after CMV antigen stimulation. The source of these receptors is a human donor in good health (CMV status not recorded). Some clones in this sample may be carry-over from other donors' samples.

At least ten counts were recorded for this clonotype. The chain has TRBV20-1 and TRBJ2-7; 8 nucleotides agree with TRBD1. J was trimmed by 0 bases and V by 0 bases; bases with no gene match: 10. Looked up from germline, CDR1 is DFQATT and CDR2 is SNEGSKA (reference sequence). CDR3 length: 17 residues. Here the CDR3 reads CSARDRQGARSSYEQYF. The CDR3 DNA sequence: TGCAGTGCTAGAGATCGGCAGGGGGCCAGGAGCTCCTACGAGCAGTACTTC.

On this clonotype: Possible read error: a much larger clone is one base away. This chain uses TRBV7-2 with TRBJ1-5; the D is unclear. The CDR3 is 12 residues long. Trimming removed 5 bases at V and 1 base at J, with 3 bases between. Per germline, CDR1 SGHTA and CDR2 FQGNSA. CDR3 loop: CASSVSNQPQHF. The CDR3 bases are TGTGCCAGCAGCGTCAGCAATCAGCCCCAGCATTTT.

The chain carries TRBV9 and TRBJ2-3; the D gene is possibly TRBD2 (6 bases). V was shortened by 4 bases and J by 0 bases, with 12 bases between the two germline ends. CDR1 is SGDLS and CDR2 is YYNGEE in the germline V gene. There are 15 residues in the CDR3. The CDR3 DNA follows: TGTGCCAGCAGCCCCCGGACTACCAGCACAGATACGCAGTATTTT. Amino acid sequence: CASSPRTTSTDTQYF.

A note on this clonotype: One end of the junction varies from germline; a read error may be responsible. This chain connects TRBV14 to TRBJ1-2; D not resolved. Germline CDR1 SGHDN, CDR2 FVKESK. The CDR3 sequence is 12 residues long. The CDR3 sequence is CASSHSMTAFYF. The CDR3 DNA reads as TGTGCCAGCAGCCACTCAATGACGGCATTTTACTTC.

This clonotype was counted between two and nine times. The chain carries TRBV5-1 and TRBJ2-3; D is uncertain. Between the trimmed V and J ends, which lost 0 bases and 0 bases, there was a span of 8 bases. Germline V gives CDR1 SGHRS, CDR2 YFSETQ. The CDR3 loop spans 15 amino acids. The CDR3 DNA is TGCGCCAGCAGCTTGGAGTCAGCTAGCACAGATACGCAGTATTTT. Its protein product is CASSLESASTDTQYF.

This clonotype was picked up a small number of times. The rearrangement joins TRBV10-2 to TRBJ2-7, with TRBD2 matching 8 bases. The CDR3 spans 16 residues. J gave up 3 bases and V 6 bases, and 13 bases lay outside the gene matches. Germline-derived CDR1 and CDR2 are WSHSY and SAAADI. The CDR3 region is CASRRSGTRTYYEQYF. In nucleotides, the CDR3 is TGCGCCAGCAGGCGCTCCGGGACTAGAACGTACTACGAGCAGTACTTC.

This clonotype was observed at least ten times. This chain connects TRBV5-1 to TRBJ2-1; TRBD2 matches 14 bases. The junction had 9 bases not matched to a gene; V was cut back by 0 bases and J by 7 bases. There are 18 residues in the CDR3. Germline assignment: CDR1 SGHRS and CDR2 YFSETQ. The CDR3 region has the DNA TGCGCCAGCAGCTTGGGTCTTAGGACTAGCGGGAGGAGGAATGAGCAGTTCTTC. It yields the protein CASSLGLRTSGRRNEQFF.

The V call is TRBV6-1, the J call TRBJ1-6, with no clear D. V was shortened by 0 bases and J by 9 bases, with 3 bases between the two germline ends. CDR3 size: 12 residues. Germline V lookup: CDR1 MNHNS, CDR2 SASEGT. The CDR3 loop reads CASSEASSPLHF. CDR3 nucleotide sequence: TGTGCCAGCAGTGAAGCCTCTTCACCCCTCCACTTT.

The chain joins TRBV12-3 or TRBV12-4 to TRBJ2-7; 8 bases fit TRBD1. Losses at the gene ends were 5 bases for V and 2 bases for J; bases not matched to a gene: 5. This CDR3 spans 14 amino acids. CDR3 loop: CASSPWDRPYEQYF. CDR3 in DNA: TGTGCCAGCAGTCCGTGGGACAGGCCCTACGAGCAGTACTTC.

Regarding this clonotype: It may be a read error: a sequence one base away is much more abundant. The CDR3 ends on some other residue instead of the conserved phenylalanine or tryptophan, so this is likely a read error. This chain joins TRBV7-2 and TRBJ2-7; perhaps TRBD2 as D (6 bases). Germline V lookup: CDR1 SGHTA, CDR2 FQGNSA. CDR3 length: 14 amino acids. V was trimmed by 6 bases and J by 4 bases, leaving 16 bases between them. In DNA, the CDR3 is TGTGCCAGCAGTGGGACTCCAATTGGATACGAGCAGTACTAC. Residues: CASSGTPIGYEQYY.

V is TRBV3-1 and J is TRBJ2-2; D may be TRBD2 (7 bases). CDR1 LGHDT and CDR2 YNNKEL come from the germline V gene (reference sequence). This CDR3 comprises 17 residues. Trimming took off 2 bases at V and 5 bases at J, with 18 bases between the two ends. The CDR3 here is CASSQYYGGGRTGELFF. CDR3 nucleotide sequence: TGTGCCAGCAGCCAATACTATGGGGGGGGGCGAACCGGGGAGCTGTTTTTT.

This clonotype was observed at least ten times. The V and J genes are TRBV18 and TRBJ1-6; D is unresolved. Deletions cut 1 base from V and 9 bases from J, with 7 bases between. The CDR3 covers 13 residues. Germline V gives CDR1 KGHSH, CDR2 LQKENI. The CDR3 loop is CASSPLVGSPLHF. CDR3 DNA sequence: TGTGCCAGCTCACCACTAGTGGGTTCACCCCTCCACTTT.

This clonotype was detected only a few times. The chain couples TRBV20-1 to TRBJ2-7; D is uncertain. The CDR3 runs to 15 residues. Germline loops: CDR1 DFQATT, CDR2 SNEGSKA (reference sequence). V was shortened by 6 bases and J by 0 bases, with 18 bases between the two germline ends. CDR3 nucleotides: TGCAGTGCCCTAACCACCGGCGGTTACTCCTACGAGCAGTACTTC. Amino acids: CSALTTGGYSYEQYF.

V is TRBV5-1 and J is TRBJ2-5; 7 nucleotides agree with TRBD2. The germline gives CDR1 SGHRS, CDR2 YFSETQ. The CDR3 is 13 residues long. The ends lost 2 bases at V and 5 bases at J; junction bases unmatched: 3. Written as DNA, the CDR3 is TGCGCCAGCAGCTTCTGGGAGGGGGAGACCCAGTACTTC. Its protein is CASSFWEGETQYF.

This sequence joins TRBV5-1 and TRBJ2-2; no firm D call. V lost 5 bases and J lost 0, with 5 bases in between. This CDR3 is built from 13 residues. Germline CDR1 is SGHRS and CDR2 is YFSETQ. The CDR3 sequence: CASRTPNTGELFF. The CDR3 DNA follows: TGCGCCAGCAGAACCCCGAACACCGGGGAGCTGTTTTTT.

This clonotype was counted a few times. The chain recombines TRBV6-6 with TRBJ1-2, with 9 bases matching TRBD1. The CDR3 is 17 amino acids. V lost 6 bases to trimming and J lost 0 bases; unmatched junction nucleotides: 11. Germline V CDR1 and CDR2: MNHNY, SVGAGI (reference sequence). Here the CDR3 reads CASRQGQGTPANYGYTF. In nucleotides, the CDR3 is TGTGCCAGCAGACAGGGACAGGGCACACCTGCTAACTATGGCTACACCTTC.

V usage is TRBV5-4 and J usage is TRBJ1-4; tentatively, D is TRBD1 (6 bases). Trimming pared 4 bases from V and 10 bases from J, leaving 14 bases between. This CDR3 spans 13 amino acids. From germline, CDR1 is SGHNT and CDR2 YYREEE (reference sequence). This CDR3 is CASSHRDTRKLFF. CDR3 coding DNA: TGTGCCAGCAGCCATAGGGACACTCGAAAACTGTTTTTT.

This rearrangement joins TRBV5-5 to TRBJ1-5; perhaps TRBD1 as D (5 bases). Trimming cost V 0 bases and J 11 bases, with 18 bases left between them. This CDR3 has 15 residues. Germline CDR1 and CDR2: SGHKS and YYEKEE (reference sequence). This chain's CDR3 is CASSLGQGSSEAQHF. CDR3 bases: TGTGCCAGCAGCTTGGGGCAGGGCTCCTCGGAGGCCCAGCATTTT. Drawing the rest from reference TRBV5-5 and TRBJ1-5, the complete variable domain is DAGVTQSPTHLIKTRGQQVTLRCSPISGHKSVSWYQQVLGQGPQFIFQYYEKEERGRGNFPDRFSARQFPNYSSELNVNALLLGDSALYLCASSLGQGSSEAQHFGDGTRLSIL.

This clonotype has at least ten counts. V usage is TRBV7-2 and J usage is TRBJ1-4; no clear D gene. V gave up 4 bases and J gave up 7 bases, with 7 bases separating them. The CDR3 totals 12 residues. Per germline, CDR1 SGHTA and CDR2 FQGNSA. This CDR3 is CASSYPGEKLFF. In nucleotides, the CDR3 is TGTGCCAGCAGCTACCCCGGTGAAAAACTGTTTTTT.

This clonotype was seen a handful of times. CDR3 residues: CSARGGSGANVLTF. In DNA, the CDR3 is TGCAGTGCTAGAGGGGGCTCTGGGGCCAACGTCCTGACTTTC. The rearrangement links TRBV20-1 to TRBJ2-6; D is uncertain. CDR1 is DFQATT and CDR2 is SNEGSKA in the germline V gene (reference sequence). The CDR3 covers 14 residues. With 1 base removed from V and 0 bases from J, the gap between germline ends came to 4 bases.

The V gene is TRBV12-3 or TRBV12-4, the J gene TRBJ1-1; D unclear. The CDR3 consists of 11 residues. V was shortened by 8 bases and J by 5 bases, with 9 bases between the two germline ends. The DNA for the CDR3 is TGTGCCAGCCACGGACGTACTGAAGCTTTCTTT. It yields the protein CASHGRTEAFF.

V and J are TRBV14 and TRBJ2-3, with D uncertain. This CDR3 contains 16 residues. Germline V gives CDR1 SGHDN, CDR2 FVKESK. With 1 base removed from V and 8 bases from J, the gap between germline ends came to 19 bases. CDR3 amino acids: CASSQGNSPVWGTQYF. The CDR3, as DNA: TGTGCCAGCAGCCAAGGAAACAGTCCGGTGTGGGGTACGCAGTATTTT.

The chain employs TRBV28 and TRBJ1-5; D remains ambiguous. Trimming removed 5 bases at V and 3 bases at J, with 11 bases between. CDR3 size: 14 residues. CDR1 is MDHEN and CDR2 is SYDVKM in the germline V gene. The CDR3 nucleotides read TGTGCCAGCAGTCGGACGAGTCTCAATCAGCCCCAGCATTTT. The encoded protein is CASSRTSLNQPQHF.

This clonotype was observed a handful of times. The chain uses TRBV20-1 and TRBJ1-5, with D possibly TRBD1 on 6 matching bases. Trimming took 3 bases from V and 4 from J, leaving 10 bases between them. The CDR3 covers 13 residues. CDR1 is DFQATT and CDR2 is SNEGSKA in the germline V gene (reference sequence). CDR3 region: CSASAQGNQPQHF. For the CDR3, the DNA is TGCAGTGCTAGTGCTCAGGGGAATCAGCCCCAGCATTTT.

In its sample, this clonotype was seen a few times. The rearrangement uses TRBV6-1 and TRBJ1-1; D is ambiguous. The CDR3 runs 14 residues. The germline V gene has CDR1 MNHNS and CDR2 SASEGT. Trimming shortened V by 6 bases and J by 1 base, and 12 bases separated the two germline ends. The CDR3 nucleotides are TGTGCCAGCAGCGAACCCTACACGAACACTGAAGCTTTCTTT. This encodes CASSEPYTNTEAFF.

Remarks on this clonotype: Germline and junction disagree at one end, which may indicate a read error. This chain uses TRBV20-1 with TRBJ1-2; TRBD1 matches at 9 bases. This CDR3 has 12 amino acids. Germline V gene data show CDR1 as DFQATT and CDR2 as SNEGSKA (reference sequence). This chain's CDR3 is CSARGDREETPF. Here the CDR3 DNA reads TGCAGTGCTAGGGGGGACAGGGAGGAGACGCCCTTC.

Here the CDR3 DNA reads TGTGCCAGCAGGGAAGCGGGGGCGAACACCGGGGAGCTGTTTTTT. Translating it yields CASREAGANTGELFF. The chain joins TRBV12-3 or TRBV12-4 to TRBJ2-2, with 8 bases lining up with TRBD2. V shed 6 bases, J shed 0 bases, and the junction held 3 bases outside the gene matches. There are 15 residues in the CDR3.

This chain connects TRBV24-1 to TRBJ1-2, with a possible D match to TRBD1 (6 bases). The CDR3 is made up of 13 amino acids. V was cut by 7 bases and J by 2 bases, with 10 bases left in between. Germline CDR1 is KGHDR and CDR2 is SFDVKD. CDR3 sequence: CATRPRGNYGYTF. The CDR3 DNA reads TGTGCCACCAGGCCCAGGGGAAACTATGGCTACACCTTC.

This clonotype turned up a few times. This chain uses TRBV11-2 with TRBJ2-1; TRBD2 is a possible D gene (6 bases). The germline V gene encodes CDR1 SGHAT and CDR2 FQNNGV. The CDR3 spans 15 residues. V lost 0 bases, J lost 4 bases, and 10 bases lay in between. CDR3 residues: CASSLEPGRYNEQFF. CDR3 DNA: TGTGCCAGCAGCTTAGAGCCAGGGAGGTACAATGAGCAGTTCTTC.

The sample holds a few counts of this clonotype. The junction shows a germline mismatch at one end, possibly a read error. The chain uses TRBV19 and TRBJ1-5; tentative D call: TRBD1 (6 bases). Per germline, CDR1 LNHDA and CDR2 SQIVND (reference sequence). The CDR3 covers 13 residues. The CDR3 sequence: CASTGTINQPQHF. The CDR3 DNA reads as TGTGCCAGTACCGGGACAATTAATCAACCCCAGCATTTT.